The present T cell receptor beta chain was sequenced within a study of CD8 T cells in ankylosing spondylitis. Study-wide results and limits: Disease-linked clones were CD8+ and relatively rare in peripheral blood. Disease-linked clones reportedly showed significant enrichment in matched ankylosing spondylitis synovial fluid.

The V end was cut by 6 bases, the J end by 4 bases, with 10 bases between. CDR1 and CDR2 (germline): MNHNS, SASEGT. The length of the CDR3 is 13 residues. Each CDR3 protein is one row after TCRdb ran MiXCR on the 5' RACE reads. The table has about 240,000 distinct CDR3 sequences, roughly 8.6% seen once. This clonotype was seen repeatedly, ten times or more. Its specificity is not known. This TCR derives from a male donor with ankylosing spondylitis or in good health (not recorded which). The V gene is TRBV6-1, the J gene TRBJ1-5; D unresolved. The sequencing sample was made of blood, either unsorted or a sorted T cell fraction (not recorded which). The CDR3 nucleotides are TGTGCCAGCAGCCCCCAGACAAATCAGCCCCAGCATTTT. Protein product: CASSPQTNQPQHF.